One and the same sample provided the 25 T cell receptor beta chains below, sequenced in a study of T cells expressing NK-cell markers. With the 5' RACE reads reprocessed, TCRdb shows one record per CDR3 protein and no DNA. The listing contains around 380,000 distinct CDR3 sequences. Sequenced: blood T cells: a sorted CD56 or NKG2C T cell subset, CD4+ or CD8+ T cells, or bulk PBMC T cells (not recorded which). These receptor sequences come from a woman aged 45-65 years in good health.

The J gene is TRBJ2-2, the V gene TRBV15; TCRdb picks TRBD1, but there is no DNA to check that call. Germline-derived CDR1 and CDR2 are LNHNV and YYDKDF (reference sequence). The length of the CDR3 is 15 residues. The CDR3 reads CATSRDRRGTGELFF.

The CDR3: CASSFSGPGEQYF. The chain recombines TRBV12-3 or TRBV12-4 with TRBJ2-7; absent DNA, TCRdb's TRBD1 call cannot be checked. The CDR3 is 13 residues long.

CDR3 loop: CASSKGNEQFF. V is TRBV5-1 and J is TRBJ2-1. The CDR3 is 11 amino acids. CDR1 is SGHRS and CDR2 is YFSETQ in the germline V gene. The complete variable domain, with remaining parts taken from reference TRBV5-1 and TRBJ2-1, reads KAGVTQTPRYLIKTRGQQVTLSCSPISGHRSVSWYQQTPGQGLQFLFEYFSETQRNKGNFPGRFSGRQFSNSRSEMNVSTLELGDSALYLCASSKGNEQFFGPGTRLTVL.

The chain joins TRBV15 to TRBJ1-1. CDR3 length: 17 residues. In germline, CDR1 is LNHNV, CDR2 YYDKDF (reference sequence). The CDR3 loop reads CATSRKTGALGGTEAFF.

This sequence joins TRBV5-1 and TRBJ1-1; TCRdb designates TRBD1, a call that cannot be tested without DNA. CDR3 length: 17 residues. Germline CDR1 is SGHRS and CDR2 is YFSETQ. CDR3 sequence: CASSSRTGTGQLLEAFF.

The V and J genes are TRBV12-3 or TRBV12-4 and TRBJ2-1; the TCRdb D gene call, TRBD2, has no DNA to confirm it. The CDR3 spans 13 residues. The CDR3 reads CASSTSEYNEQFF.

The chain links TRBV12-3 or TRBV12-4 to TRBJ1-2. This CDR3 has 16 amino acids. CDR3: CASSLWGFSPNYGYTF.

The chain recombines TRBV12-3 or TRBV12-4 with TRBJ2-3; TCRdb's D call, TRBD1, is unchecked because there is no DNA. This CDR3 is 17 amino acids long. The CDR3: CASSLVSFGIPTDTQYF.

The chain's CDR3 is CASSLRTGGAVETQYF. The rearrangement joins TRBV12-3 or TRBV12-4 to TRBJ2-5; the TCRdb D gene call, TRBD1, has no DNA to confirm it. The CDR3 has 16 amino acids.

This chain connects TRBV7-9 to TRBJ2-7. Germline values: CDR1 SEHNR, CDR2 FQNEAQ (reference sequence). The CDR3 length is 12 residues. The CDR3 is CASRGNSYEQYF.

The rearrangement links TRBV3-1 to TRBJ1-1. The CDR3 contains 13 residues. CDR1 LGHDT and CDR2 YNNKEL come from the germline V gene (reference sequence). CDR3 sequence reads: CASSQISGSEAFF. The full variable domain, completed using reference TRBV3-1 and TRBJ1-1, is DTAVSQTPKYLVTQMGNDKSIKCEQNLGHDTMYWYKQDSKKFLKIMFSYNNKELIINETVPNRFSPKSPDKAHLNLHINSLELGDSAVYFCASSQISGSEAFFGQGTRLTVV.

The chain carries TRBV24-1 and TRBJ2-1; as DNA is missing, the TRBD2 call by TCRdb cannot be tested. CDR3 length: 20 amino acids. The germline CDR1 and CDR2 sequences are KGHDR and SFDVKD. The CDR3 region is CATSGSLGLAGGGAYNEQFF.

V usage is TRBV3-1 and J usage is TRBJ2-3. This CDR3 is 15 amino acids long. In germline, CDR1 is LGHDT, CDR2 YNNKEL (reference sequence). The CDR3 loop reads CASSPRTKSTDTQYF.

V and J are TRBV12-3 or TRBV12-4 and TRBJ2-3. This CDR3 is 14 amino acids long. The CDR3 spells CASSFTSVGDTQYF.

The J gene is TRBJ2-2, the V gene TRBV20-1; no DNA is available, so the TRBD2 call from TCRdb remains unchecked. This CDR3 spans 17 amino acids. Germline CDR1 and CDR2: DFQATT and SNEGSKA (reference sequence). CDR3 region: CSASLRPSGVDAGELFF.

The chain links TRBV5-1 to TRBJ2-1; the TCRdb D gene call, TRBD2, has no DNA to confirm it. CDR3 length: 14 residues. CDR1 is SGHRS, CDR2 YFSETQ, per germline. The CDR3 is CASSMDNTGRGQFF.

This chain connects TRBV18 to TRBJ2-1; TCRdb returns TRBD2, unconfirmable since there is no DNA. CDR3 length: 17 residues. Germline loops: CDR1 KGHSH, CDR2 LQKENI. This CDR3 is CASSPVSGRSLDNEQFF.

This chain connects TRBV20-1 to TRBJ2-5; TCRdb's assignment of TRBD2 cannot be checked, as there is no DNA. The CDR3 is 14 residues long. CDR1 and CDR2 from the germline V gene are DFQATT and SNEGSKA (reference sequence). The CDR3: CSAIPLGSLETQYF.

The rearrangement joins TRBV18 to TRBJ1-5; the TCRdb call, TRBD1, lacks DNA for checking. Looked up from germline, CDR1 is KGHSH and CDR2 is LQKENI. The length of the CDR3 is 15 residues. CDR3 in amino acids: CASSRLTGRNQPQHF. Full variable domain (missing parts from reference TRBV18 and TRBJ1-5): NAGVMQNPRHLVRRRGQEARLRCSPMKGHSHVYWYRQLPEEGLKFMVYLQKENIIDESGMPKERFSAEFPKEGPSILRIQQVVRGDSAAYFCASSRLTGRNQPQHFGDGTRLSIL.

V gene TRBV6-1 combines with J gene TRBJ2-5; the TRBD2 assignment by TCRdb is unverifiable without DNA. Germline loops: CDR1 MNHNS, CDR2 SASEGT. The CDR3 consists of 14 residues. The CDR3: CASSENSLPGTQYF.

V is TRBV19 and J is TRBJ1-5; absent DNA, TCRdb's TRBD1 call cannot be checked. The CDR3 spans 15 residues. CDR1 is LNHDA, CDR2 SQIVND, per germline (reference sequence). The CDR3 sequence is CASRNRVDSNQPQHF.

CDR3 sequence: CASSQERQGERINTEAFF. This chain joins TRBV3-1 and TRBJ1-1; TCRdb calls TRBD1, which cannot be checked without DNA. The length of the CDR3 is 18 residues. In germline, CDR1 is LGHDT, CDR2 YNNKEL (reference sequence).

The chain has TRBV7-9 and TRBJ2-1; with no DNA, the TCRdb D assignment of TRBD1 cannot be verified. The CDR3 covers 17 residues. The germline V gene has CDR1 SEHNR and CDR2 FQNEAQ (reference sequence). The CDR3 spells CASSPGQVFVPYNEQFF.

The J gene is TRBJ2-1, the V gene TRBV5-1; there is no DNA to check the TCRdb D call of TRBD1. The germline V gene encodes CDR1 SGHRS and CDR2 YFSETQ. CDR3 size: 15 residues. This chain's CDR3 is CASSPTGGDYNEQFF.

The CDR3 here is CASSPLSGTAKYEQYF. This chain joins TRBV7-2 and TRBJ2-7; without DNA, the TCRdb call of TRBD1 cannot be checked. The CDR3 length is 16 residues. CDR1 and CDR2 from the germline V gene are SGHTA and FQGNSA.